The sequence of this TCR beta chain was determined in a study of T cells expressing NK-cell markers. Study-wide findings and caveats: The share of CD8+ T cells held by dominant NKG2C+ clonotypes was about 1.0-7.5% in 5 or 6 donors.

Comment on this clonotype: As yet, its antigen is unknown.

The germline V gene encodes CDR1 SGHTA and CDR2 FQGNSA. This CDR3 region has 12 residues. TCRdb re-called the 5' RACE reads; every CDR3 protein appears as one record, without DNA. The clone table shows about 380,000 distinct CDR3 sequences, with the ten largest holding over 4%. The sequenced material came from blood T cells: a sorted CD56 or NKG2C T cell subset, CD4+ or CD8+ T cells, or bulk PBMC T cells (not recorded which). This TCR was sampled from a man aged 18 to 69 in good health. The chain employs TRBV7-2 and TRBJ1-1. This CDR3 is CASSPRKTEAFF. Complete variable domain (other parts from reference TRBV7-2 and TRBJ1-1): GAGVSQSPSNKVTEKGKDVELRCDPISGHTALYWYRQSLGQGLEFLIYFQGNSAPDKSGLPSDRFSAERTGGSVSTLTIQRTQQEDSAVYLCASSPRKTEAFFGQGTRLTVV.